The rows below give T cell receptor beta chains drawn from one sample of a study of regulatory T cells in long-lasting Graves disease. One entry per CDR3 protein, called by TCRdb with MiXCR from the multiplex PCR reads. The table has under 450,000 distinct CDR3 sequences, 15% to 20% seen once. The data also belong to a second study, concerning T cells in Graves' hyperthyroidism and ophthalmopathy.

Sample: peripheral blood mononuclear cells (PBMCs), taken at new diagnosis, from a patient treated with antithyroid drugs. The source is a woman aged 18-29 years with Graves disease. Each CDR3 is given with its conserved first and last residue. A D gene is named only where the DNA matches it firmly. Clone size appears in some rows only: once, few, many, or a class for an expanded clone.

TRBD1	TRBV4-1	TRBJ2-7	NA	CASSHRDREYEQYF	TGCGCCAGCAGCCATCGGGACAGGGAGTACGAGCAGTACTTC
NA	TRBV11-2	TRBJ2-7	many	CASSLVSRPNYEQYF	TGTGCCAGCAGCTTAGTCTCCAGACCAAACTACGAGCAGTACTTC
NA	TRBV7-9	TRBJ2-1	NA	CASCRGGGSFNEQFF	TGTGCCAGCTGCCGAGGAGGGGGCAGTTTCAATGAGCAGTTCTTC
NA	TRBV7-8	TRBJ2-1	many	CASSLERRAYNEQFF	TGTGCCAGCAGCTTAGAGCGGAGGGCCTACAATGAGCAGTTCTTC
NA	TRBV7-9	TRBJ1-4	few	CASREGSNEKLFF	TGTGCCAGCAGGGAGGGTTCTAATGAAAAACTGTTTTTT
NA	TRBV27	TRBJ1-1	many	CASSLVGIYTEAFF	TGTGCCAGCAGTTTAGTGGGGATTTACACTGAAGCTTTCTTT
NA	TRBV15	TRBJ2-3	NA	CATSRGTDTQYF	TGTGCCACCAGCAGAGGCACAGATACGCAGTATTTT
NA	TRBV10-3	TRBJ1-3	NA	CAISERGPMPGNTIYF	TGTGCCATCAGTGAGAGGGGCCCTATGCCTGGAAACACCATATATTTT
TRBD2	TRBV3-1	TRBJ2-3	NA	CASSRSGGGTDTQYF	TGTGCCAGCAGCCGTAGCGGGGGCGGCACAGATACGCAGTATTTT
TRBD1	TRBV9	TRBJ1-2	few	CASSYDRGGYYGYTF	TGTGCCAGCAGCTACGACAGGGGGGGGTACTATGGCTACACCTTC
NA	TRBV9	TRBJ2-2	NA	CASSELAKGETGELFF	TGTGCCAGCAGCGAGCTGGCTAAGGGCGAGACCGGGGAGCTGTTTTTT
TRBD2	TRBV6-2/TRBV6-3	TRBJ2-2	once	CASSPEGGFAGELFF	TGTGCCAGCAGTCCCGAGGGAGGGTTTGCCGGGGAGCTGTTTTTT
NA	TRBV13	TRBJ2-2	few	CASSLSRARAGYTGELFF	TGTGCCAGCAGCTTAAGCAGGGCGAGGGCAGGATACACCGGGGAGCTGTTTTTT
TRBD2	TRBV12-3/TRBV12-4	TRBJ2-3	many	CASTHPSGSTDTQYF	TGTGCCAGCACCCACCCTAGCGGCAGCACAGATACGCAGTATTTT
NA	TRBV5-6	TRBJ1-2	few	CASSFPPRDGGYTF	TGTGCCAGCAGCTTCCCCCCCCGGGACGGTGGCTACACCTTC
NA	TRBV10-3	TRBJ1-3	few	CAITASASGNTIYF	TGTGCCATCACGGCGTCAGCCTCTGGAAACACCATATATTTT
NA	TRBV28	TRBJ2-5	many	CASTQFGHQETQYF	TGTGCCAGCACCCAATTCGGTCACCAAGAGACCCAGTACTTC
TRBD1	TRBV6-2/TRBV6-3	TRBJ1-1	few	CASSYPFPGQGNTEAFF	TGTGCCAGCAGTTATCCCTTTCCGGGACAGGGTAACACTGAAGCTTTCTTT
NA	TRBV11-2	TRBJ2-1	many	CASSLGPVGEQFF	TGTGCCAGCAGCTTGGGGCCGGTAGGTGAGCAGTTCTTC
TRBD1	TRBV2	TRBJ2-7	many	CASSWDRAYEQYF	TGTGCCAGCAGTTGGGACAGAGCCTACGAGCAGTACTTC
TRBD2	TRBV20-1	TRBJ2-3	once	CSASGRAADTQYF	TGCAGTGCCAGCGGGAGGGCCGCAGATACGCAGTATTTT
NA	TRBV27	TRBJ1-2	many	CASSPYVVAGGYGYTF	TGTGCCAGCAGTCCTTACGTCGTAGCCGGGGGTTATGGCTACACCTTC
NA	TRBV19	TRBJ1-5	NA	CASSRLNLDQPQHF	TGTGCCAGTAGCCGCCTTAACTTAGATCAGCCCCAGCATTTT
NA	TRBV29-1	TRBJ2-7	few	CSAVGGYEQYF	TGCAGCGCCGTGGGAGGCTACGAGCAGTACTTC
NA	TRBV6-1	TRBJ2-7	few	CASSPRGGRAYEQYF	TGTGCCAGCTCCCCCAGGGGTGGGAGGGCCTACGAGCAGTACTTC
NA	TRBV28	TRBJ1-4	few	CASKSGRDEKLFF	TGTGCCAGCAAGTCAGGGCGGGATGAAAAACTGTTTTTT
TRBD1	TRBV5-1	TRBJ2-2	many	CASSIDITGTANTGELFF	TGCGCCAGCAGCATAGATATTACCGGGACAGCGAACACCGGGGAGCTGTTTTTT
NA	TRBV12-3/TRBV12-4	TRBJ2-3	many	CASNPGERDTQYF	TGTGCCAGCAACCCGGGAGAGAGAGATACGCAGTATTTT
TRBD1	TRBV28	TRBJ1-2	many	CASSPHLTPRAGGGYTF	TGTGCCAGCAGTCCCCACCTTACCCCGCGGGCAGGGGGTGGCTACACCTTC
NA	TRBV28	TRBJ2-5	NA	CASRELTRLRETQYF	TGTGCCAGCAGAGAGTTGACGCGACTTAGGGAGACCCAGTACTTC
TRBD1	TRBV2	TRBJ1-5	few	CASSEAPQGKDQPQHF	TGTGCCAGCAGTGAAGCCCCACAGGGGAAGGATCAGCCCCAGCATTTT
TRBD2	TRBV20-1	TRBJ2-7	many	CSAGLAGTYEQYF	TGCAGTGCTGGACTAGCGGGGACCTACGAGCAGTACTTC
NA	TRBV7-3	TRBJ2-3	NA	CASSLGPFTDTQYF	TGTGCCAGCAGCCTCGGACCTTTCACAGATACGCAGTATTTT
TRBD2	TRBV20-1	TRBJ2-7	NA	CSARGTSGSPYEQYF	TGCAGTGCCCGCGGGACTAGCGGGAGCCCCTACGAGCAGTACTTC
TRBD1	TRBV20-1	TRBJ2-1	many	CSARDPSLTGGNEQFF	TGCAGTGCTAGAGATCCATCCCTGACAGGGGGAAATGAGCAGTTCTTC
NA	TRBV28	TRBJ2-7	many	CASSSDRLPSYEQYF	TGTGCCAGCAGTTCAGACAGGCTGCCTTCCTACGAGCAGTACTTC
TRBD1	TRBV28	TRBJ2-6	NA	CASSFPDRVGANVLTF	TGTGCCAGCAGTTTCCCCGACAGGGTCGGGGCCAACGTCCTGACTTTC
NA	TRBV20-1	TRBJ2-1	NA	CSASRGGDRPLF	TGCAGTGCTAGCAGAGGCGGTGACCGCCCCCTCTTC
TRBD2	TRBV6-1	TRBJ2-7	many	CASSGASGTYEQYF	TGTGCCAGCAGTGGGGCTAGCGGAACCTACGAGCAGTACTTC
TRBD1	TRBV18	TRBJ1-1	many	CASSPPGGRGITEAFF	TGTGCCAGCTCACCCCCCGGTGGCAGGGGGATCACTGAAGCTTTCTTT
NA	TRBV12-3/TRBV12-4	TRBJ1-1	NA	CASSRGGGSVAEAFF	TGTGCCAGCAGCCGGGGGGGGGGCAGTGTCGCTGAAGCTTTCTTT
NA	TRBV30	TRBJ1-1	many	CAWSTTEAFF	TGTGCCTGGAGTACCACTGAAGCTTTCTTT
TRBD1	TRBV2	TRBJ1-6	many	CASSTGVTYNSPLHF	TGTGCCAGCTCTACAGGGGTGACCTATAATTCACCCCTCCACTTT
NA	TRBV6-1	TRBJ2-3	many	CASSESVGGSTDTQYF	TGTGCCAGCAGTGAATCGGTAGGGGGTAGCACAGATACGCAGTATTTT
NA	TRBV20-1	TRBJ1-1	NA	CSARGLTLENTEAFF	TGCAGTGCTAGAGGCTTGACACTAGAGAACACTGAAGCTTTCTTT
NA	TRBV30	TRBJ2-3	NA	CASLRRENTDTQYF	TGTGCGTCCCTAAGAAGGGAAAACACAGATACGCAGTATTTT
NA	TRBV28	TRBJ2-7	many	CASSTSGPSSYEQYF	TGTGCCAGCAGTACCAGCGGGCCAAGCTCCTACGAGCAGTACTTC
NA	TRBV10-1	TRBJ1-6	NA	CASSEAGKNSPLHF	TGCGCCAGCAGTGAGGCAGGGAAGAATTCACCCCTCCACTTT
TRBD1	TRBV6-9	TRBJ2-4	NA	CASSYSRDSQNIQYF	TGTGCCAGCAGTTACTCCCGGGACAGTCAAAACATTCAGTACTTC